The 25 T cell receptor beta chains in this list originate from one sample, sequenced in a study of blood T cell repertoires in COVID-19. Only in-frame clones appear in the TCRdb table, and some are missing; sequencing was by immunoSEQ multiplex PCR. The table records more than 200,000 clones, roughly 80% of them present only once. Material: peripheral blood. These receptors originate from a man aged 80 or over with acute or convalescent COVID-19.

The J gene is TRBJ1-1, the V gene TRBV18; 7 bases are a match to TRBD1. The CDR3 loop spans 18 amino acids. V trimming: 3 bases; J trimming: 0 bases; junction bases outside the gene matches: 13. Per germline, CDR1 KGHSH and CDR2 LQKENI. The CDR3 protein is CASSPGLTGADMNTEAFF. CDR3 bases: TGTGCCAGCTCACCGGGACTTACAGGGGCGGACATGAACACTGAAGCTTTCTTT. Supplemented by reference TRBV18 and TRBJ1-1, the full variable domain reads NAGVMQNPRHLVRRRGQEARLRCSPMKGHSHVYWYRQLPEEGLKFMVYLQKENIIDESGMPKERFSAEFPKEGPSILRIQQVVRGDSAAYFCASSPGLTGADMNTEAFFGQGTRLTVV.

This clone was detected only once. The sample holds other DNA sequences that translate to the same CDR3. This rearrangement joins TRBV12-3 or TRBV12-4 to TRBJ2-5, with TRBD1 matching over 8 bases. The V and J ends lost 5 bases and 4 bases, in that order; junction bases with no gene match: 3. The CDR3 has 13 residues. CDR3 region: CASSPDRGETQYF. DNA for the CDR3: TGTGCCAGCAGTCCTGACAGGGGAGAGACCCAGTACTTC.

The DNA for the CDR3 is TGTGCTAGTGGTTCCGGGACAGGGCAGTCCCAGCATTTT. It is translated as CASGSGTGQSQHF. The chain couples TRBV12-5 to TRBJ1-5; 9 nucleotides align to TRBD1. Germline V gene sequence: CDR1 LGHNT, CDR2 FRNRAP. CDR3 length: 13 amino acids. V shed 4 bases and J 11 bases; nucleotides not matched to a gene: 6.

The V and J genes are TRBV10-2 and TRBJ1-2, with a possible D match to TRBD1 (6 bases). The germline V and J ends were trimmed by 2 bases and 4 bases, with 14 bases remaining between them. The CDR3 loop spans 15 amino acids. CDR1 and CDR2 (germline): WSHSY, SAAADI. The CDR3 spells CASSEVGGALYGYTF. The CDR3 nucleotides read TGCGCCAGCAGTGAGGTTGGGGGCGCCCTCTATGGCTACACCTTC.

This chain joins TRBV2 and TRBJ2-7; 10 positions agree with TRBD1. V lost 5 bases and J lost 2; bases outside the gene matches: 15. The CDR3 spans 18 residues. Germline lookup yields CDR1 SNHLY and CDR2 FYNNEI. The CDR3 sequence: CASSPPGQGTTLTYEQYF. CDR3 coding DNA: TGTGCCAGCAGTCCTCCGGGACAGGGGACAACCTTGACCTACGAGCAGTACTTC.

The chain's CDR3 is CATSPSGGRSYEQYF. CDR3 nucleotides: TGTGCCACCAGCCCTAGCGGAGGTCGCTCCTACGAGCAGTACTTC. The rearrangement links TRBV24-1 to TRBJ2-7, with TRBD2 matching over 7 bases. Unmatched junction bases numbered 8, after V lost 7 bases and J lost 0 bases. CDR3 length equals 15 residues. Per germline, CDR1 KGHDR and CDR2 SFDVKD.

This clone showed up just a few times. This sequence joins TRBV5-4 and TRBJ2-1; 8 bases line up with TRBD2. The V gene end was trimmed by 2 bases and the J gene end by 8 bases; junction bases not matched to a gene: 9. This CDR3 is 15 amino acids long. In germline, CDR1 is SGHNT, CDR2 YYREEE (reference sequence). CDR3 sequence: CASSFRAGAEYEQFF. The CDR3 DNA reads TGTGCCAGCAGCTTTCGAGCGGGGGCGGAGTATGAGCAGTTCTTC.

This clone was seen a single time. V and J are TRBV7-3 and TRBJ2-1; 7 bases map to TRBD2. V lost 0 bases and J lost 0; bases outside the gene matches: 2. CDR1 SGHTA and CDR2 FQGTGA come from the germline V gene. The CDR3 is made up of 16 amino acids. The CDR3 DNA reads TGTGCCAGCAGCTTAACGCGGGGGAGCTCCTACAATGAGCAGTTCTTC. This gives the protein CASSLTRGSSYNEQFF.

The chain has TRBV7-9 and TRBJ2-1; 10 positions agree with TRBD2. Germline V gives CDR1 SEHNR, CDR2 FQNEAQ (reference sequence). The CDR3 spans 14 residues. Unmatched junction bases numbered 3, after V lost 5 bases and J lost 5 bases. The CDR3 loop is CASSLGLADNEQFF. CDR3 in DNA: TGTGCCAGCAGCCTCGGACTAGCGGACAATGAGCAGTTCTTC. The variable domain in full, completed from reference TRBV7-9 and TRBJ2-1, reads DTGVSQNPRHKITKRGQNVTFRCDPISEHNRLYWYRQTLGQGPEFLTYFQNEAQLEKSRLLSDRFSAERPKGSFSTLEIQRTEQGDSAMYLCASSLGLADNEQFFGPGTRLTVL.

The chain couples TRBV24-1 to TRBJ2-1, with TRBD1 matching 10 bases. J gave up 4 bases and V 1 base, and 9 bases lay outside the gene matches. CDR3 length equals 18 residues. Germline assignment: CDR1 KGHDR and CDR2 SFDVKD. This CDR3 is CATSDFRQGAGRYNEQFF. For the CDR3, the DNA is TGTGCCACCAGTGATTTCCGACAGGGGGCTGGCCGATACAATGAGCAGTTCTTC.

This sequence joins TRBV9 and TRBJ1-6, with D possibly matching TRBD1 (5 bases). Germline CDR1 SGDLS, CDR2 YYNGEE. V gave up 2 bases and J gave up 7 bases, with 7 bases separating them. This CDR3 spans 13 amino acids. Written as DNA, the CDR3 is TGTGCCAGCAGCGTCCGACAGAATTCACCCCTCCACTTT. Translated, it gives CASSVRQNSPLHF.

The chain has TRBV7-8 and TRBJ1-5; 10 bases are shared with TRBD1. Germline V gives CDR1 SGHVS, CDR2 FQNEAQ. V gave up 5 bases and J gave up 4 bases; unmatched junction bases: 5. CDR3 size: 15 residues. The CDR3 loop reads CASSPRTGGNQPQHF. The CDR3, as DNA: TGTGCCAGCAGCCCCCGGACAGGGGGAAATCAGCCCCAGCATTTT.

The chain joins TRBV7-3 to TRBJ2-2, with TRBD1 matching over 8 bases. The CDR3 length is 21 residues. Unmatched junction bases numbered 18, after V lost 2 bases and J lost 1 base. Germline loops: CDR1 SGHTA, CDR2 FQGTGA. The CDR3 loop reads CASSLGGFIGQGRVNTGELFF. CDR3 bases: TGTGCCAGCAGCTTAGGGGGATTCATAGGACAGGGACGGGTGAACACCGGGGAGCTGTTTTTT.

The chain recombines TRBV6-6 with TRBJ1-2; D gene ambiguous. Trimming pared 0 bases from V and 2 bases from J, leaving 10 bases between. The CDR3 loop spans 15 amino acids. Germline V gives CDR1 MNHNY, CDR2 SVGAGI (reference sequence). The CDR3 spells CASSYSGGSNYGYTF. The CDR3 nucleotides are TGTGCCAGCAGTTACTCGGGCGGGAGCAACTATGGCTACACCTTC.

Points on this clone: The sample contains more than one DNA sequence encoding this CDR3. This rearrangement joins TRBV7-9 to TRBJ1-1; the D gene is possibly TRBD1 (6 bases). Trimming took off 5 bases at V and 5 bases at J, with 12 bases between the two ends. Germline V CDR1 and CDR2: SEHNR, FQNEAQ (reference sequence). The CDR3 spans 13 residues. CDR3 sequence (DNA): TGTGCCAGCAGCCTCCAGGGGAGAACTGAAGCTTTCTTT. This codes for CASSLQGRTEAFF.

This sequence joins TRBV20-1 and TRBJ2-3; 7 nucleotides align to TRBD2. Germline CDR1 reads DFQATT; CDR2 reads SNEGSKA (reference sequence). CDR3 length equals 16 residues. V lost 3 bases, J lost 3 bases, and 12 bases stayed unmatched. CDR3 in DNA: TGCAGTGCTAGTTCAAGAGGGAGGGCCGGTACAGATACGCAGTATTTT. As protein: CSASSRGRAGTDTQYF.

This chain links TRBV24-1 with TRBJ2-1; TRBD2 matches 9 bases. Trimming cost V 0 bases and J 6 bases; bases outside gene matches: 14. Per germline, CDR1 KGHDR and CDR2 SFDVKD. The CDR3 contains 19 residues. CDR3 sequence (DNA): TGTGCCACCAGTGATTTGCCCCGGACTGGCGGGAGGGCCAGCAATGAGCAGTTCTTC. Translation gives CATSDLPRTGGRASNEQFF.

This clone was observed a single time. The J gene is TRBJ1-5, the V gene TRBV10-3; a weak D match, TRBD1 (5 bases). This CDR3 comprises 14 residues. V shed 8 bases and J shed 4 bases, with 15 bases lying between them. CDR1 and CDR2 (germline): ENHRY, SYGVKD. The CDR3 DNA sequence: TGTGCCATCCGTCGCGGGGGAGGAAATCAGCCCCAGCATTTT. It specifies CAIRRGGGNQPQHF.

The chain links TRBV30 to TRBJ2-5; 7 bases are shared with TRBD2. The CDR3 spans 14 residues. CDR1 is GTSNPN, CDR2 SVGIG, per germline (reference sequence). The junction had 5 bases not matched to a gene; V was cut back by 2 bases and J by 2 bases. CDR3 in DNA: TGTGCCTGGAGTATGGGGGGGAGTCAAGAGACCCAGTACTTC. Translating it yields CAWSMGGSQETQYF.

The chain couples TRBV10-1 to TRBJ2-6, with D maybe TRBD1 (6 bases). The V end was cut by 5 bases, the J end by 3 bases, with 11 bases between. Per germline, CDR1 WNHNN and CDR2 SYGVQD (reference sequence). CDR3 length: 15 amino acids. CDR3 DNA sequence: TGCGCCAGCAGTACCGAGGGGGTTGGGGCCAACGTCCTGACTTTC. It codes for CASSTEGVGANVLTF.

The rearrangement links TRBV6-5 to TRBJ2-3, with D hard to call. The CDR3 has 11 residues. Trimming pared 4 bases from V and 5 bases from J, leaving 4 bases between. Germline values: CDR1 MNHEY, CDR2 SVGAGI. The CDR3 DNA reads TGTGCCAGCAGTTTAGAAGATACGCAGTATTTT. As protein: CASSLEDTQYF.

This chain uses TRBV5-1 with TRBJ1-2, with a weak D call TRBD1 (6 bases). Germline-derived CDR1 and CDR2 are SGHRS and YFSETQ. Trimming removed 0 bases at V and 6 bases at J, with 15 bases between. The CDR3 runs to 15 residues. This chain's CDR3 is CASSLGAGTIDGYTF. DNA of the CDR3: TGCGCCAGCAGCTTGGGGGCAGGGACAATAGATGGCTACACCTTC.

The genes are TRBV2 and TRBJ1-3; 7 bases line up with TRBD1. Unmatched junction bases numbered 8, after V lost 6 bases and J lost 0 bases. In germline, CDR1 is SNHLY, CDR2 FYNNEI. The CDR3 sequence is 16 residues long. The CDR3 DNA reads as TGTGCCAGCAGGGCCGGGACAGTTAACTCTGGAAACACCATATATTTT. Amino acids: CASRAGTVNSGNTIYF. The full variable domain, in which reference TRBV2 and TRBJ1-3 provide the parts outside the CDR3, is EPEVTQTPSHQVTQMGQEVILRCVPISNHLYFYWYRQILGQKVEFLVSFYNNEISEKSEIFDDQFSVERPDGSNFTLKIRSTKLEDSAMYFCASRAGTVNSGNTIYFGEGSWLTVV.

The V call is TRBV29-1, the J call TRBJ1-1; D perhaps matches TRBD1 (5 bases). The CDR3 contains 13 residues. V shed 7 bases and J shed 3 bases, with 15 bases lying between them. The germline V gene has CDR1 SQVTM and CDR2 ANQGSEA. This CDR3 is CSARQTQYTEAFF. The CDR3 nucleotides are TGCAGCGCCCGACAGACGCAATACACTGAAGCTTTCTTT. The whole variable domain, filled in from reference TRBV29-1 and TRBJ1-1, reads SAVISQKPSRDICQRGTSLTIQCQVDSQVTMMFWYRQQPGQSLTLIATANQGSEATYESGFVIDKFPISRPNLTFSTLTVSNMSPEDSSIYLCSARQTQYTEAFFGQGTRLTVV.

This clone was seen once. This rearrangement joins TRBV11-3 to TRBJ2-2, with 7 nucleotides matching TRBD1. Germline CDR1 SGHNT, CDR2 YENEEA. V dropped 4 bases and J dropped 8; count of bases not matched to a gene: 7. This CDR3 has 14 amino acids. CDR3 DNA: TGTGCCAGCAGCTGGAGCAGGGGGTCGGGGGAGCTGTTTTTT. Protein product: CASSWSRGSGELFF.